This T cell receptor beta chain originates from a study of technical replicates of blood from a handful of donors. Generated by immunoSEQ multiplex PCR, the TCRdb table keeps only in-frame clones and is missing some. The table lists approximately 60,000 clones, about 83% of them singletons. This CDR3 has 12 amino acids. V lost 6 bases to trimming and J lost 1 base, with 6 bases between them. The germline gives CDR1 LGHNA, CDR2 YNFKEQ. The source of this sequence is a human donor in good health. Some clones in this sample may be carry-over from other donors' samples. The chain is built from TRBV4-2 and TRBJ1-1; D ambiguous. What was sequenced was PBMCs. This chain's CDR3 is CASSPQNTEAFF. In DNA form, the CDR3 reads TGTGCCAGCAGTCCCCAGAACACTGAAGCTTTCTTT.